The rows below give T cell receptor beta chains drawn from one sample of a study of blood T cell repertoires in COVID-19. Some clones are missing from TCRdb's copy, which holds only in-frame ones; the method was immunoSEQ multiplex PCR. The data show some 88,000 clones, 90% to 95% seen once. The sequenced sample consisted of peripheral blood. The receptors come from a human donor with active COVID-19. The donor label of this sample is uncertain. Both conserved end residues are part of each CDR3. Fields, in order: V gene, clone size, D gene, J gene, CDR3 protein, CDR3 DNA. A D gene is named only where the DNA matches it firmly. Expanded clones are given a class, and other clones once, few, many or no size at all.

TRBV28	-	-	TRBJ2-6	CASSSYGTGHSSGANVLTF	TGTGCCAGCAGTTCCTACGGTACGGGACACAGCTCTGGGGCCAACGTCCTGACTTTC
TRBV9	-	-	TRBJ1-1	CASSVEPRGTEAFF	TGTGCCAGCAGCGTAGAACCACGGGGAACTGAAGCTTTCTTT
TRBV3-1/TRBV3-2	-	-	TRBJ2-3	CASSQMDSSSTDTQYF	TGTGCCAGCAGCCAGATGGACAGCTCTAGCACAGATACGCAGTATTTT
TRBV7-8	-	-	TRBJ1-1	CASSLGGTGPEAFF	TGTGCCAGCAGCTTGGGGGGTACCGGCCCTGAAGCTTTCTTT
TRBV7-9	-	-	TRBJ1-1	CASSSTQGNTEAFF	TGTGCCAGCAGCTCGACACAAGGGAACACTGAAGCTTTCTTT
TRBV18	-	-	TRBJ1-1	CASSPTREGNTEAFF	TGTGCCAGCTCACCTACGAGGGAAGGGAACACTGAAGCTTTCTTT
TRBV6-4	-	TRBD1	TRBJ2-2	CASSDWTGRNTGELFF	TGTGCCAGCAGTGATTGGACAGGGAGGAACACCGGGGAGCTGTTTTTT
TRBV5-1	-	TRBD1	TRBJ1-2	CASSPPDREPLYGYTF	TGCGCCAGCAGCCCCCCGGACAGGGAGCCCCTTTATGGCTACACCTTC
TRBV24-1	few	-	TRBJ2-1	CATSDAKGNSYNEQFF	TGTGCCACCAGTGACGCCAAGGGGAACTCCTACAATGAGCAGTTCTTC
TRBV20-1	-	-	TRBJ1-2	CSGKGMDGYTF	TGCAGTGGGAAGGGGATGGATGGCTACACCTTC
TRBV7-2	-	TRBD1	TRBJ1-2	CASSPDAGTGGYGYTF	TGTGCCAGCAGTCCAGACGCCGGGACAGGGGGCTATGGCTACACCTTC
TRBV5-4	-	TRBD2	TRBJ2-6	CASSSRLAGTYSGANVLTF	TGTGCCAGCAGCTCGCGACTAGCGGGGACTTACTCTGGGGCCAACGTCCTGACTTTC
TRBV5-4	few	TRBD2	TRBJ2-1	CASKTSGANNEQFF	TGTGCCAGCAAGACTAGCGGGGCCAACAATGAGCAGTTCTTC
TRBV4-1	-	TRBD1	TRBJ2-7	CASSHLVGQGAYEQYF	TGCGCCAGCAGCCACCTGGTCGGACAGGGGGCCTACGAGCAGTACTTC
TRBV9	-	TRBD1	TRBJ2-7	CASSSGTGREQYF	TGTGCCAGCAGCTCAGGGACAGGGCGCGAGCAGTACTTC
TRBV9	once	TRBD2	TRBJ2-3	CASSIPGLAPADTQYF	TGTGCCAGCAGCATTCCGGGACTAGCGCCGGCAGATACGCAGTATTTT
TRBV5-4	-	-	TRBJ1-2	CASSPRAGNGLGYTF	TGTGCCAGCAGCCCAAGGGCAGGGAACGGTCTCGGCTACACCTTC
TRBV14	many	-	TRBJ2-7	CASSPGTLYEQYF	TGTGCCAGCAGCCCGGGGACTCTCTACGAGCAGTACTTC
TRBV10-3	-	-	TRBJ1-1	CAISRDPAGPEAFF	TGTGCCATCAGTCGTGACCCGGCGGGCCCTGAAGCTTTCTTT
TRBV7-3	-	-	TRBJ2-3	CASSLTGYGTQYF	TGTGCCAGCAGCTTAACCGGGTACGGTACGCAGTATTTT
TRBV5-6	-	-	TRBJ1-3	CASSFQGSGNTIYF	TGTGCCAGCAGCTTCCAGGGCTCTGGAAACACCATATATTTT
TRBV11-1	-	TRBD1	TRBJ1-2	CASSPDRALYGYTF	TGTGCCAGCAGCCCGGACAGGGCTTTGTATGGCTACACCTTC
TRBV27	-	TRBD2	TRBJ2-7	CASSLRSGGTYEQYF	TGTGCCAGCAGTTTAAGGAGCGGGGGGACCTACGAGCAGTACTTC
TRBV7-2	-	-	TRBJ1-2	CASSLRVGFQGYTF	TGTGCCAGCAGCTTAAGAGTCGGGTTTCAAGGCTACACCTTC
TRBV27	-	TRBD1	TRBJ1-2	CASSFTGDYGYTF	TGTGCCAGCAGTTTCACAGGGGATTATGGCTACACCTTC
TRBV20-1	-	-	TRBJ1-2	CSARQGKGYTF	TGCAGTGCTAGGCAGGGGAAAGGCTACACCTTC
TRBV6-5	once	-	TRBJ2-2	CASSYSRVNTGELFF	TGTGCCAGCAGTTACTCGAGAGTGAACACCGGGGAGCTGTTTTTT
TRBV12-2	-	-	TRBJ2-4	CASRFTERENIQYF	TGTGCAAGTCGCTTTACAGAGCGGGAAAACATTCAGTACTTC
TRBV5-4	-	-	TRBJ2-5	CASSPTGLETQYF	TGTGCCAGCAGTCCTACAGGGTTGGAGACCCAGTACTTC
TRBV4-2	-	TRBD1	TRBJ1-1	CASSPRQGATEAFF	TGTGCCAGCAGCCCCAGACAGGGGGCGACTGAAGCTTTCTTT
TRBV28	-	TRBD2	TRBJ2-5	CASSFLAGETETQYF	TGTGCCAGCAGTTTCTTAGCGGGGGAAACGGAGACCCAGTACTTC
TRBV5-6	once	-	TRBJ1-6	CASSLGGSIIHPLHF	TGTGCCAGCAGCTTGGGGGGCAGTATAATTCACCCCCTCCACTTT
TRBV10-3	-	TRBD2	TRBJ2-1	CAILAGLSNEQFF	TGTGCCATCCTAGCGGGGTTAAGCAATGAGCAGTTCTTC
TRBV5-4	many	TRBD2	TRBJ2-3	CASSLRLAGSADTQYF	TGTGCCAGCAGCTTGCGCCTAGCGGGGTCCGCAGATACGCAGTATTTT
TRBV28	-	TRBD2	TRBJ2-7	CASRRGGSSYEQYF	TGTGCCAGCCGGAGGGGAGGGAGCTCCTACGAGCAGTACTTC
TRBV7-2	-	TRBD1	TRBJ2-2	CASTDPGQTNTGELFF	TGTGCCAGCACCGACCCGGGACAGACGAACACCGGGGAGCTGTTTTTT
TRBV10-3	-	-	TRBJ2-2	CAITDTGELFF	TGTGCCATCACAGATACCGGGGAGCTGTTTTTT
TRBV29-1	-	-	TRBJ2-5	CSALLTGTAGEAQYF	TGCAGCGCCTTGCTCACAGGGACGGCCGGTGAGGCCCAGTACTTC
TRBV12-3/TRBV12-4	-	-	TRBJ2-7	CASSEFRAYEQYF	TGTGCCAGCAGTGAGTTCCGGGCCTACGAGCAGTACTTC
TRBV5-1	-	-	TRBJ2-5	CASSLAPTGTETQYF	TGCGCCAGCAGCTTGGCCCCTACGGGAACGGAGACCCAGTACTTC
TRBV28	-	-	TRBJ2-7	CASTPERRTDSYEQYF	TGTGCCAGCACCCCAGAGAGACGGACAGACTCCTACGAGCAGTACTTC
TRBV12-5	-	TRBD2	TRBJ2-3	CASGTSGGEDTQYF	TGTGCTAGTGGCACTAGCGGGGGGGAGGATACGCAGTATTTT
TRBV7-8	-	TRBD2	TRBJ2-5	CASSLARVAGGKETQYF	TGTGCCAGCAGCTTAGCGCGGGTAGCGGGGGGAAAAGAGACCCAGTACTTC
TRBV5-6	-	TRBD1	TRBJ1-4	CASSLIGDRGLVGEKLFF	TGTGCCAGCAGCTTGATTGGTGACAGGGGGCTAGTCGGGGAAAAACTGTTTTTT
TRBV7-9	few	TRBD1	TRBJ2-7	CASSSDRAGQYF	TGTGCCAGCAGCTCAGACAGGGCAGGGCAGTACTTC
TRBV6-5	-	-	TRBJ2-7	CASHGGPSYEQYF	TGTGCTTCCCACGGGGGGCCCTCCTACGAGCAGTACTTC
TRBV10-1	-	-	TRBJ1-4	CATPELFF	TGCGCCACCCCTGAACTGTTTTTT
TRBV7-9	-	-	TRBJ1-2	CASSLEVGGRSRYTF	TGTGCCAGCAGCTTAGAAGTGGGGGGACGTTCGCGCTACACCTTC
TRBV2	-	-	TRBJ1-4	CASSAIQTTNEKLFF	TGTGCCAGCAGTGCTATACAGACAACTAATGAAAAACTGTTTTTT
TRBV5-4	-	-	TRBJ1-2	CASSSRREPYGYTF	TGTGCCAGCAGCTCCCGGAGGGAACCCTATGGCTACACCTTC
TRBV5-6	-	-	TRBJ1-4	CASSLGAKLFF	TGTGCCAGCAGCTTGGGGGCAAAACTGTTTTTT
TRBV7-9	-	TRBD1	TRBJ2-7	CASSSGQGAYEQYF	TGTGCCAGCAGCTCGGGACAGGGGGCTTACGAGCAGTACTTC